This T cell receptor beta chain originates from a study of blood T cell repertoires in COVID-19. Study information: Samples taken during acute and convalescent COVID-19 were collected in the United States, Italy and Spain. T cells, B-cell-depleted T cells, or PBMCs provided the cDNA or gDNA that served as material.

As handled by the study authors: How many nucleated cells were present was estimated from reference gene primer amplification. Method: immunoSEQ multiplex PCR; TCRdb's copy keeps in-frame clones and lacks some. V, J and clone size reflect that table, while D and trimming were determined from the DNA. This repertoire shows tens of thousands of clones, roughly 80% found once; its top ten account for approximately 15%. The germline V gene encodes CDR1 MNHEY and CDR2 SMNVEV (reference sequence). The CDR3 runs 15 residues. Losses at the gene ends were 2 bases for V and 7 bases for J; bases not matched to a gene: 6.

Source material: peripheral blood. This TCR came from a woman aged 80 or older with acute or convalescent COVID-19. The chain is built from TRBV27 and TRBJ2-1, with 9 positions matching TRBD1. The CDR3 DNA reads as TGTGCCAGCAGTTTAGCGACAGGGGGTTTGAATGAGCAGTTCTTC. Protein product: CASSLATGGLNEQFF.